The clone carrying this TCR beta chain was seen only a few times. Its specificity is not known. TCRdb analysed the RT-PCR reads with MiXCR anew, one entry per CDR3 protein. The repertoire includes 500,000 to 550,000 distinct CDR3 sequences, 7.6% of them detected once, and over 10% sits in the top ten. The sample originates from a study of response to subunit inactivated influenza vaccine. General study findings and limits: Few additional T cells are recruited per seasonal influenza vaccination, authors suggested.

The source material was PBMCs from blood, sampled 23 months after vaccination. The receptor comes from a man in his fifties or sixties who received an inactivated influenza vaccine.

CDR3 residues: CASSFMGSSAYEQYF. In DNA, the CDR3 is TGTGCCAGCAGTTTTATGGGATCCTCGGCCTACGAGCAGTACTTC. V usage is TRBV12-3 or TRBV12-4 and J usage is TRBJ2-7; D unresolved. The CDR3 is made up of 15 amino acids. The ends were cut back, 3 bases at V and 2 bases at J, with 14 bases in the middle.